These 28 T cell receptor beta chains came from one sample sequenced in a study of blood T cell repertoires in COVID-19. Here immunoSEQ multiplex PCR was the method, and the copy in TCRdb shows in-frame clones only, minus some. The profile shows a few hundred thousand clones, approximately 89% of them singletons. Material: peripheral blood. The receptors shown here come from a woman aged 25 to 39 who had recovered from COVID-19.

The V and J genes are TRBV30 and TRBJ1-2; a weak D match, TRBD1 (6 bases). Germline CDR1 and CDR2: GTSNPN and SVGIG (reference sequence). V was pared by 2 bases and J by 12 bases, with 25 bases between. This CDR3 has 15 residues. As DNA, the CDR3 is TGTGCCTGGAGTCCCCCGTCGGGGGGGGCGCGAGGCAACACCTTC. This sequence encodes CAWSPPSGGARGNTF.

The chain combines TRBV18 with TRBJ2-5; the match to TRBD1 covers 9 bases. The germline gives CDR1 KGHSH, CDR2 LQKENI. Trimming cost V 0 bases and J 3 bases; bases outside gene matches: 5. This CDR3 comprises 16 residues. CDR3 amino acids: CASSPPAGTGKETQYF. CDR3 coding DNA: TGTGCCAGCTCACCACCAGCCGGGACAGGGAAAGAGACCCAGTACTTC. The full variable domain, with the rest looked up from reference TRBV18 and TRBJ2-5, is NAGVMQNPRHLVRRRGQEARLRCSPMKGHSHVYWYRQLPEEGLKFMVYLQKENIIDESGMPKERFSAEFPKEGPSILRIQQVVRGDSAAYFCASSPPAGTGKETQYFGPGTRLLVL.

This clone appeared once. The rearrangement uses TRBV28 and TRBJ1-2; tentatively, D is TRBD1 (5 bases). V was clipped by 8 bases and J by 2 bases, with 12 bases between them. Germline V lookup: CDR1 MDHEN, CDR2 SYDVKM. CDR3 size: 13 residues. For the CDR3, the DNA is TGTGCCAGCCTGGCAGGGCTCAACTATGGCTACACCTTC. Protein product: CASLAGLNYGYTF.

V and J are TRBV6-5 and TRBJ1-2; D gene ambiguous. Germline V gene lookup returns CDR1 MNHEY and CDR2 SVGAGI. Trimming removed 4 bases at V and 6 bases at J, with 15 bases between. This CDR3 has 14 amino acids. The DNA of the CDR3 is TGTGCCAGCAGTTCGAGGGATACAAGTCATGGCTACACCTTC. It codes for CASSSRDTSHGYTF.

This chain links TRBV20-1 with TRBJ1-5, with unresolved D. The germline V gene has CDR1 DFQATT and CDR2 SNEGSKA (reference sequence). With 6 bases removed from V and 3 bases from J, the gap between germline ends came to 6 bases. CDR3 length: 11 amino acids. The CDR3 is CSATFNQPQHF. CDR3 coding DNA: TGCAGTGCCACTTTCAATCAGCCCCAGCATTTT.

This sequence joins TRBV7-8 and TRBJ2-7; D is undetermined. Germline V gene data show CDR1 as SGHVS and CDR2 as FQNEAQ. The CDR3 extends over 14 amino acids. V lost 3 bases and J 0 bases, leaving 9 bases between the germline ends. The CDR3 DNA sequence: TGTGCCAGCAGCTTCTTCCAGCGCTCCTACGAGCAGTACTTC. Translated: CASSFFQRSYEQYF.

J is TRBJ1-3 and V is TRBV7-6, with a weak D call TRBD1 (6 bases). Germline V CDR1 and CDR2: SGHVS, FNYEAQ. The ends were cut back, 1 base at V and 6 bases at J, with 13 bases in the middle. The CDR3 consists of 15 residues. The chain's CDR3 is CASSLGLQGLNTIYF. In nucleotides, the CDR3 is TGTGCCAGCAGCTTAGGTTTACAGGGTCTAAACACCATATATTTT.

This chain links TRBV7-2 with TRBJ2-7; 10 bases are shared with TRBD2. V shed 1 base, J shed 3 bases, and the junction held 6 bases outside the gene matches. The CDR3 sequence is 16 residues long. Germline V gene sequence: CDR1 SGHTA, CDR2 FQGNSA. The DNA of the CDR3 is TGTGCCAGCAGCTTAGATGAGACTAGCGGGTTCTACGAGCAGTACTTC. Protein sequence: CASSLDETSGFYEQYF. Full variable domain (remainder filled in from reference TRBV7-2 and TRBJ2-7): GAGVSQSPSNKVTEKGKDVELRCDPISGHTALYWYRQSLGQGLEFLIYFQGNSAPDKSGLPSDRFSAERTGGSVSTLTIQRTQQEDSAVYLCASSLDETSGFYEQYFGPGTRLTVT.

In DNA form, the CDR3 reads TGTGCCAGCAGTGCCCCCTGGGGGGGCTCTAATTCACCCCTCCACTTT. This sequence encodes CASSAPWGGSNSPLHF. V and J are TRBV25-1 and TRBJ1-6, with D perhaps TRBD1 (6 bases). The length of the CDR3 is 16 residues. Germline assignment: CDR1 MGHDK and CDR2 SYGVNS. The V gene lost 4 bases and the J gene lost 6 bases, with 16 bases spanning the gap.

CDR3 nucleotides: TGTGCCAGCAGCTTAGTGGGACAGGCCAATGAGCAGTTCTTC. Encoded protein: CASSLVGQANEQFF. The rearrangement uses TRBV11-2 and TRBJ2-1; 8 nucleotides line up with TRBD1. The CDR3 is 14 residues long. Unmatched junction bases numbered 2, after V lost 1 base and J lost 6 bases. In germline, CDR1 is SGHAT, CDR2 FQNNGV. Supplemented by reference TRBV11-2 and TRBJ2-1, the full variable domain reads EAGVAQSPRYKIIEKRQSVAFWCNPISGHATLYWYQQILGQGPKLLIQFQNNGVVDDSQLPKDRFSAERLKGVDSTLKIQPAKLEDSAVYLCASSLVGQANEQFFGPGTRLTVL.

J is TRBJ2-3 and V is TRBV20-1; no clear D. Trimming pared 6 bases from V and 6 bases from J, leaving 10 bases between. CDR1 and CDR2 from the germline V gene are DFQATT and SNEGSKA (reference sequence). The CDR3 covers 11 residues. CDR3 bases: TGCAGTGCGGCCTCCCCGGATACGCAGTATTTT. This translates into CSAASPDTQYF.

J is TRBJ2-6 and V is TRBV5-1; D perhaps matches TRBD1 (6 bases). CDR1 is SGHRS and CDR2 is YFSETQ in the germline V gene. The V and J ends lost 2 bases and 0 bases respectively, with 12 bases between them. The CDR3 is 17 residues long. CDR3 in amino acids: CASSFYRVSSGANVLTF. The CDR3, as DNA: TGCGCCAGCAGCTTTTACAGGGTTAGCTCTGGGGCCAACGTCCTGACTTTC.

The chain uses TRBV9 and TRBJ2-7, with 11 nucleotides matching TRBD1. Germline V lookup: CDR1 SGDLS, CDR2 YYNGEE. V was pared by 4 bases and J by 7 bases, with 7 bases of the junction left unmatched. CDR3 length: 14 residues. CDR3 nucleotide sequence: TGTGCCAGCAGCCAAGGACAGGGGGCGTGGGAGCAGTACTTC. Amino acid sequence: CASSQGQGAWEQYF.

This chain connects TRBV7-9 to TRBJ1-1; a weak D match, TRBD1 (5 bases). CDR1 and CDR2 from the germline V gene are SEHNR and FQNEAQ (reference sequence). V was cut by 1 base and J by 6 bases, with 12 bases left in between. The CDR3 covers 14 residues. The CDR3 DNA sequence: TGTGCCAGCAGCTTAGGGGGGGTTTTCGCTGAAGCTTTCTTT. Residues: CASSLGGVFAEAFF.

V is TRBV7-8 and J is TRBJ2-1; weak D call: TRBD1 (5 bases). The germline CDR1 and CDR2 sequences are SGHVS and FQNEAQ. The CDR3 length is 13 residues. With 1 base removed from V and 11 bases from J, the gap between germline ends came to 12 bases. CDR3 sequence (DNA): TGTGCCAGCAGCTTAGGGCGGACAAATCAGCAGTTCTTC. It is translated as CASSLGRTNQQFF.

The V call is TRBV6-4, the J call TRBJ2-2; D gene unclear. This CDR3 has 14 residues. The germline gives CDR1 MRHNA, CDR2 SNTAGT. Between the trimmed V and J ends, which lost 4 bases and 1 base, there was a span of 7 bases. In DNA form, the CDR3 reads TGTGCCAGCAGTGGCCAACAGAACACCGGGGAGCTGTTTTTT. It yields the protein CASSGQQNTGELFF.

The rearrangement uses TRBV4-2 and TRBJ1-2, with 7 bases aligning to TRBD1. This CDR3 has 14 residues. V shed 2 bases and J 8 bases; nucleotides not matched to a gene: 8. From germline, CDR1 is LGHNA and CDR2 YNFKEQ. CDR3 coding DNA: TGTGCCAGCAGCCAATATACAGGGGCTAGCGGCTACACCTTC. Protein sequence: CASSQYTGASGYTF.

This rearrangement joins TRBV27 to TRBJ2-3, with 11 bases that match TRBD2. The trim removed 5 bases at V and 2 bases at J, leaving 6 bases unmatched. Germline lookup yields CDR1 MNHEY and CDR2 SMNVEV (reference sequence). The CDR3 spans 16 residues. The CDR3 nucleotides read TGTGCCAGCAGTATACTAGCGGGGGTGATCACAGATACGCAGTATTTT. Translation: CASSILAGVITDTQYF.

This rearrangement joins TRBV4-1 to TRBJ2-3; TRBD1 matches at 9 bases. The CDR3 consists of 19 residues. With V trimmed by 3 bases and J by 0 bases, 13 bases remained unmatched. Germline V gene sequence: CDR1 MGHRA, CDR2 YSYEKL. This chain's CDR3 is CASSHHPGTGLTSTDTQYF. CDR3 coding DNA: TGCGCCAGCAGCCATCATCCCGGGACAGGGCTGACTAGCACAGATACGCAGTATTTT.

The V gene is TRBV6-5, the J gene TRBJ2-1; the D gene is possibly TRBD1 (6 bases). Germline V gives CDR1 MNHEY, CDR2 SVGAGI. V was shortened by 11 bases and J by 6 bases, with 14 bases between the two germline ends. The length of the CDR3 is 12 residues. CDR3 sequence: CAAQGVGNEQFF. The DNA of the CDR3 is TGTGCCGCACAGGGAGTAGGCAATGAGCAGTTCTTC.

V and J are TRBV9 and TRBJ2-2; D is perhaps TRBD2 (6 bases). In germline, CDR1 is SGDLS, CDR2 YYNGEE. The V end was cut by 1 base, the J end by 3 bases, with 16 bases between. The CDR3 loop spans 17 amino acids. The CDR3 DNA follows: TGTGCCAGCAGCGTAACGTGGGGGGAGGACTACACCGGGGAGCTGTTTTTT. Its translation: CASSVTWGEDYTGELFF.

The J gene is TRBJ2-3, the V gene TRBV7-2; TRBD1 matches 7 bases. Germline values: CDR1 SGHTA, CDR2 FQGNSA. This CDR3 contains 14 residues. Trimming at V came to 6 bases and at J to 4 bases, leaving 7 bases not matched to a gene. In DNA, the CDR3 is TGTGCCAGCAGACTTACAGGGGCTTCAGATACGCAGTATTTT. Amino acids: CASRLTGASDTQYF.

The gene calls are TRBV9 and TRBJ1-2; 7 bases are shared with TRBD1. V lost 3 bases to trimming and J lost 5 bases; unmatched junction nucleotides: 7. Germline V lookup: CDR1 SGDLS, CDR2 YYNGEE. This CDR3 comprises 14 residues. The CDR3 nucleotides read TGTGCCAGCAGCGCCGGGACAGCCAATTATGGCTACACCTTC. It encodes CASSAGTANYGYTF.

The rearrangement uses TRBV7-2 and TRBJ1-2; 8 bases line up with TRBD1. The CDR3 runs 16 residues. Looked up from germline, CDR1 is SGHTA and CDR2 is FQGNSA. V shed 2 bases and J 0 bases; nucleotides not matched to a gene: 5. The CDR3 region has the DNA TGTGCCAGCAGCTTATGGGGACAGGCATCTAACTATGGCTACACCTTC. Translating it yields CASSLWGQASNYGYTF.

The chain is built from TRBV30 and TRBJ2-3; D is perhaps TRBD2 (6 bases). The germline V gene encodes CDR1 GTSNPN and CDR2 SVGIG (reference sequence). The CDR3 totals 15 residues. Between the trimmed V and J ends, which lost 0 bases and 0 bases, there was a span of 10 bases. In nucleotides, the CDR3 is TGTGCCTGGAGTGTGGGCGGGGTGAGCACAGATACGCAGTATTTT. The encoded protein is CAWSVGGVSTDTQYF.

V and J are TRBV5-1 and TRBJ2-2; D possibly corresponds to TRBD1 (5 bases). This CDR3 region has 14 residues. Between the trimmed V and J ends, which lost 4 bases and 4 bases, there was a span of 11 bases. Per germline, CDR1 SGHRS and CDR2 YFSETQ. CDR3 nucleotides: TGCGCCAGCAGCCCGCAGGGAAGCACCGGGGAGCTGTTTTTT. Amino acids: CASSPQGSTGELFF.

The gene calls are TRBV30 and TRBJ2-7; TRBD2 agrees at 7 bases. V was pared by 3 bases and J by 7 bases, with 9 bases of the junction left unmatched. The CDR3 has 13 residues. The germline V gene has CDR1 GTSNPN and CDR2 SVGIG (reference sequence). The CDR3 spells CAWSGGGPREQYF. CDR3 sequence (DNA): TGTGCCTGGAGCGGGGGAGGGCCCAGGGAGCAGTACTTC. Combining the CDR3 with reference TRBV30 and TRBJ2-7 gives the whole variable domain SQTIHQWPATLVQPVGSPLSLECTVEGTSNPNLYWYRQAAGRGLQLLFYSVGIGQISSEVPQNLSASRPQDRQFILSSKKLLLSDSGFYLCAWSGGGPREQYFGPGTRLTVT.

J is TRBJ2-7 and V is TRBV27; the match to TRBD2 covers 15 bases. From germline, CDR1 is MNHEY and CDR2 SMNVEV (reference sequence). The CDR3 totals 17 residues. V gave up 2 bases and J gave up 3 bases; unmatched junction bases: 5. The CDR3 nucleotides read TGTGCCAGCAGTTTAAGGACTAGCGGGGGGGGATTCTACGAGCAGTACTTC. It is translated as CASSLRTSGGGFYEQYF.